The 21 T cell receptor beta chains given below trace back to one sample, sequenced in a study of T cell clones after liver transplantation. Assay: immunoSEQ multiplex PCR; the TCRdb copy retains only in-frame clones and omits some. Here the sample spans about 120,000 clones, just over 90% being singletons. The source material was CD4+ T cells from blood, sampled 12 months after liver transplant. Every receptor here comes from a human patient who received a liver transplant. Some T cells may originate from the graft donor.

The V gene is TRBV4-2, the J gene TRBJ2-2; 10 nucleotides match TRBD2. Trimming took 0 bases from V and 0 from J; bases not matched to a gene: 7. The CDR3 covers 19 residues. Germline V gene data show CDR1 as LGHNA and CDR2 as YNFKEQ. The CDR3 sequence: CASSQDVRTSGSNTGELFF. CDR3 nucleotides: TGTGCCAGCAGCCAAGATGTGAGGACTAGCGGCTCGAACACCGGGGAGCTGTTTTTT.

The chain combines TRBV5-1 with TRBJ1-3; TRBD1 is a possible D gene (5 bases). This CDR3 contains 13 residues. Germline CDR1 SGHRS, CDR2 YFSETQ. V lost 4 bases and J 6 bases, leaving 11 bases between the germline ends. Here the CDR3 reads CASSLGRENTIYF. DNA of the CDR3: TGCGCCAGCAGCCTGGGGCGGGAAAACACCATATATTTT.

As DNA, the CDR3 is TGTGCCAGTAGTCGGACGGGAGAAAGGAATGAGCAGTTCTTC. Translation: CASSRTGERNEQFF. This chain links TRBV19 with TRBJ2-1; D is perhaps TRBD2 (6 bases). Germline V lookup: CDR1 LNHDA, CDR2 SQIVND (reference sequence). V was trimmed by 5 bases and J by 7 bases, leaving 15 bases between them. This CDR3 has 14 amino acids.

This clone was counted only a few times. The chain links TRBV4-3 to TRBJ2-1; 13 nucleotides line up with TRBD2. The trim removed 0 bases at V and 7 bases at J, leaving 6 bases unmatched. The CDR3 runs 17 residues. Germline CDR1 is LGHNA and CDR2 is YSLEER. For the CDR3, the DNA is TGCGCCAGCAGCCAAGAGGGACTAGCGGGGTTGGGTAATGAGCAGTTCTTC. It yields the protein CASSQEGLAGLGNEQFF.

This clone was observed a single time. The chain links TRBV5-1 to TRBJ1-1; no reliable D call. The CDR3 is 13 amino acids. Looked up from germline, CDR1 is SGHRS and CDR2 is YFSETQ. V shed 4 bases and J shed 4 bases, with 11 bases lying between them. CDR3 sequence: CASSPNGGTEAFF. CDR3 bases: TGCGCCAGCAGCCCGAATGGTGGCACTGAAGCTTTCTTT.

The V gene is TRBV5-4, the J gene TRBJ2-5, with 9 bases matching TRBD1. The junction had 7 bases not matched to a gene; V was cut back by 4 bases and J by 3 bases. Germline-derived CDR1 and CDR2 are SGHNT and YYREEE (reference sequence). This CDR3 has 15 residues. The CDR3: CASSTGTGREETQYF. CDR3 bases: TGTGCCAGCAGCACCGGGACAGGGAGGGAAGAGACCCAGTACTTC.

The chain links TRBV5-4 to TRBJ2-3; D may be TRBD1 (6 bases). The CDR3 loop spans 14 amino acids. CDR1 is SGHNT, CDR2 YYREEE, per germline (reference sequence). V was cut by 4 bases and J by 2 bases, with 11 bases left in between. The CDR3 DNA reads as TGTGCCAGCAGCCTCGGACAGACCACAGATACGCAGTATTTT. Amino acid sequence: CASSLGQTTDTQYF.

Turning to this clone: Other nucleotide sequences from this sample produce the same CDR3. The V call is TRBV27, the J call TRBJ2-1; 9 bases line up with TRBD2. J gave up 3 bases and V 2 bases, and 2 bases lay outside the gene matches. This CDR3 spans 15 amino acids. Germline lookup yields CDR1 MNHEY and CDR2 SMNVEV (reference sequence). The CDR3 nucleotides are TGTGCCAGCAGTTTACAGACTAGCGGCTACAATGAGCAGTTCTTC. Its protein is CASSLQTSGYNEQFF.

The V call is TRBV9, the J call TRBJ1-1; possibly TRBD1 for D (6 bases). Germline lookup yields CDR1 SGDLS and CDR2 YYNGEE. V lost 7 bases to trimming and J lost 1 base, with 14 bases between them. The CDR3 runs to 14 residues. CDR3 nucleotide sequence: TGTGCCAGCGGACCTGGGGGCCGGAACACTGAAGCTTTCTTT. Translated, it gives CASGPGGRNTEAFF.

This chain uses TRBV9 with TRBJ2-1, with 10 positions matching TRBD2. J gave up 0 bases and V 2 bases, and 8 bases lay outside the gene matches. Germline CDR1 reads SGDLS; CDR2 reads YYNGEE. The CDR3 consists of 18 residues. The CDR3 DNA follows: TGTGCCAGCAGCGTTCGAGCGGGAGGGCCACTCTCCTACAATGAGCAGTTCTTC. This gives the protein CASSVRAGGPLSYNEQFF.

This CDR3 reads CASSLRPIEPQHF. The CDR3 region has the DNA TGTGCCAGCAGTTTAAGACCAATCGAGCCCCAGCATTTT. The chain is built from TRBV27 and TRBJ1-5, with D uncertain. The CDR3 runs to 13 residues. Germline CDR1 reads MNHEY; CDR2 reads SMNVEV (reference sequence). V lost 2 bases to trimming and J lost 8 bases, with 10 bases between them.

Only a few counts were recorded for this clone. V gene TRBV5-1 combines with J gene TRBJ2-7, with D possibly matching TRBD2 (7 bases). This CDR3 contains 13 residues. The germline gives CDR1 SGHRS, CDR2 YFSETQ. The V end was cut by 5 bases, the J end by 6 bases, with 15 bases between. CDR3 region: CASSMLGGPEQYF. The DNA of the CDR3 is TGCGCCAGCAGTATGCTGGGGGGGCCCGAGCAGTACTTC.

This clone was recorded only once. The chain couples TRBV9 to TRBJ2-6; the D gene is possibly TRBD2 (7 bases). The CDR3 totals 17 residues. Germline V gene lookup returns CDR1 SGDLS and CDR2 YYNGEE. Trimming removed 0 bases at V and 0 bases at J, with 10 bases between. CDR3 coding DNA: TGTGCCAGCAGCGTAGACGGGGGGCTCTCTGGGGCCAACGTCCTGACTTTC. Translating it yields CASSVDGGLSGANVLTF.

The rearrangement uses TRBV5-1 and TRBJ2-5; the D gene could be TRBD1 or TRBD2 (5 bases each). Germline assignment: CDR1 SGHRS and CDR2 YFSETQ. This CDR3 is 11 amino acids long. Trimming pared 3 bases from V and 5 bases from J, leaving 5 bases between. This CDR3 reads CASSWGETQYF. The DNA for the CDR3 is TGCGCCAGCAGCTGGGGGGAGACCCAGTACTTC.

The chain combines TRBV6-1 with TRBJ1-5; D not resolved. Per germline, CDR1 MNHNS and CDR2 SASEGT. The V gene lost 3 bases and the J gene lost 2 bases, with 5 bases spanning the gap. The CDR3 runs 13 residues. In nucleotides, the CDR3 is TGTGCCAGCAGTGACGCCGGCAATCAGCCCCAGCATTTT. This gives the protein CASSDAGNQPQHF.

The CDR3 sequence is CASSQELAGGPRPAPYNEQFF. CDR3 sequence (DNA): TGTGCCAGCAGCCAAGAACTAGCGGGAGGCCCCCGTCCAGCTCCGTACAATGAGCAGTTCTTC. The chain is built from TRBV14 and TRBJ2-1; 12 bases are shared with TRBD2. The CDR3 is 21 residues long. The J segment lost 4 bases and the V segment lost 0 bases, leaving 16 bases of the junction unmatched. The germline V gene encodes CDR1 SGHDN and CDR2 FVKESK.

CDR3 region: CASSSRIDTEAFF. The CDR3 nucleotides read TGTGCCAGCAGCTCTCGCATCGACACTGAAGCTTTCTTT. The chain employs TRBV7-7 and TRBJ1-1; D is unclear. CDR1 is SSHAT, CDR2 FNYEAQ, per germline (reference sequence). The ends were cut back, 4 bases at V and 3 bases at J, with 9 bases in the middle. The CDR3 runs 13 residues.

This chain uses TRBV15 with TRBJ1-2; 7 bases line up with TRBD1. The length of the CDR3 is 13 residues. Per germline, CDR1 LNHNV and CDR2 YYDKDF (reference sequence). Trimming removed 4 bases from V and 4 bases from J; junction bases left unmatched: 3. In DNA form, the CDR3 reads TGTGCCACCAGCACCGGGACAGCCTATGGCTACACCTTC. Protein: CATSTGTAYGYTF.

This clone was observed once. This sequence joins TRBV10-2 and TRBJ2-2; D is possibly TRBD1 (6 bases). The V end lost 7 bases, the J end lost 6 bases, and 15 bases lay between the germline ends. This CDR3 contains 14 residues. Germline V gene data show CDR1 as WSHSY and CDR2 as SAAADI. The CDR3 sequence is CASIQTQGPGELFF. CDR3 bases: TGCGCCAGCATTCAGACACAGGGTCCCGGGGAGCTGTTTTTT.

This clone was seen only a few times. The chain combines TRBV10-2 with TRBJ2-3, with D possibly being TRBD1 or TRBD2 (5 bases each). The CDR3 consists of 15 residues. V lost 7 bases and J 6 bases, leaving 20 bases between the germline ends. The germline CDR1 and CDR2 sequences are WSHSY and SAAADI. As DNA, the CDR3 is TGCGCCAGCAAGCCGGGACCTACCTCGAGTGATACGCAGTATTTT. This encodes CASKPGPTSSDTQYF.

The V and J genes are TRBV19 and TRBJ2-3; D is perhaps TRBD2 (5 bases). This CDR3 is 15 amino acids long. Deletions cut 5 bases from V and 2 bases from J, with 14 bases between. Germline V CDR1 and CDR2: LNHDA, SQIVND (reference sequence). The CDR3 region has the DNA TGTGCCAGTAGTTCCCGGGGTCTGCCCACAGATACGCAGTATTTT. This gives the protein CASSSRGLPTDTQYF.